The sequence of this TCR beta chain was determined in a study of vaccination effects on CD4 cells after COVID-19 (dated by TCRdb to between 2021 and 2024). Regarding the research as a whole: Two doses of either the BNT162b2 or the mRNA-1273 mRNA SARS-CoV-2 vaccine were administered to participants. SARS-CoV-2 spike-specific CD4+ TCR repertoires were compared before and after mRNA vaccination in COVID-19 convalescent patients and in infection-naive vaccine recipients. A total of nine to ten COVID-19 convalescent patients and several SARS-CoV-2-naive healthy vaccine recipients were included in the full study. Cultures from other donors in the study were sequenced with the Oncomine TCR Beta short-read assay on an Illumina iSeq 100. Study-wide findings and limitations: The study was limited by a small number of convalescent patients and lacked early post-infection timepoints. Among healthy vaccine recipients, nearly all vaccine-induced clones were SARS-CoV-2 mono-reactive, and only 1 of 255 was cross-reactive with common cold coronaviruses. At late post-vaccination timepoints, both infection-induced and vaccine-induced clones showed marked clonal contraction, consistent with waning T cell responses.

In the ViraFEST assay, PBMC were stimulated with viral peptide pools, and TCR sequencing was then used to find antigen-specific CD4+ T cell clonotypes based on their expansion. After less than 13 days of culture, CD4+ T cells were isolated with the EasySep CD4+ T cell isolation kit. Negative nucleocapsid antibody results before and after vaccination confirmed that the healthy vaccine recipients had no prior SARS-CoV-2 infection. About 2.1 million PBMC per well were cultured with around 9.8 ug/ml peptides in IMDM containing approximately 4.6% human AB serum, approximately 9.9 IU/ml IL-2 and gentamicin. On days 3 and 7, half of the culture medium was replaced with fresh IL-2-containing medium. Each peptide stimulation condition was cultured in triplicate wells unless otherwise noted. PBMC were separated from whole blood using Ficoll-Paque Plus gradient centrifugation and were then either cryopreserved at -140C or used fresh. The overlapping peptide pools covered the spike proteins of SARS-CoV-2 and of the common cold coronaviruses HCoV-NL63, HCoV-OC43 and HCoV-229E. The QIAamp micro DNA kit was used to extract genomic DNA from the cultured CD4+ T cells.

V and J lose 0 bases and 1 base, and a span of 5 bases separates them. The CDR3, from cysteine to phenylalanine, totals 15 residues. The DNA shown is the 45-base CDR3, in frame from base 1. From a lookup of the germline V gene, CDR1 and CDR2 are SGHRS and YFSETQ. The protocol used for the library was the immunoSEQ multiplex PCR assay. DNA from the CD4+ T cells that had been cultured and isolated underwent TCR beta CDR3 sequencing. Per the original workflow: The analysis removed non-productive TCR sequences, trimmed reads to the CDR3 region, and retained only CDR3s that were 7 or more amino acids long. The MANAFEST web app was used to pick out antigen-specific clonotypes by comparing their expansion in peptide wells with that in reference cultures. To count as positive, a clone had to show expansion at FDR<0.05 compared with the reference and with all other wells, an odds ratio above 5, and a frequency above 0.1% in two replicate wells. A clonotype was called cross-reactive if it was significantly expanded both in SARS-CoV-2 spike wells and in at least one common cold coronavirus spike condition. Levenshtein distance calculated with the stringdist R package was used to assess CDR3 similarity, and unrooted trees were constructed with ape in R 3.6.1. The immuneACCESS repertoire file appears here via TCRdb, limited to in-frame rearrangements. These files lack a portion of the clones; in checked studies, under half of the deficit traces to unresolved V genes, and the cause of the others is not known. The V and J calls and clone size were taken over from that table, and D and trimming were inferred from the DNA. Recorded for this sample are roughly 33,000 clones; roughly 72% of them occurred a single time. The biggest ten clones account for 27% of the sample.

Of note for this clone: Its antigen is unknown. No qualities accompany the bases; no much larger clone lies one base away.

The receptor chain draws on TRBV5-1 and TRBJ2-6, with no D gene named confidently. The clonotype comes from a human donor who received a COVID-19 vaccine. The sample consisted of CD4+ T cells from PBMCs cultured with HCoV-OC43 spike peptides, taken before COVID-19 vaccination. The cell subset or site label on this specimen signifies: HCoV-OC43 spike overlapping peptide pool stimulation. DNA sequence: TGCGCCAGCAGCTTGGCAGAATCTGGGGCCAACGTCCTGACTTTC. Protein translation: CASSLAESGANVLTF.